This TCR beta chain was documented in a study of T cell repertoires in cytomegalovirus infection. Study-level background: CMV infection and matching HLA type were both indicated by public TCR beta signatures.

On this clonotype: No antigen is known for it.

TCRdb re-called the reads through MiXCR, storing one row per CDR3 protein. This sample yields 90,000 to 120,000 distinct CDR3 sequences, of which about 40% are seen a single time; 74% belongs to the top ten. Germline V gene data show CDR1 as SEHNR and CDR2 as FQNEAQ (reference sequence). V was pared by 11 bases and J by 7 bases, with 21 bases between. This CDR3 contains 13 residues. Findings and limits, study-wide: Within the response measured ex vivo, HLA-C-restricted CMV-specific TCR beta clonotypes were dominant.

The source of this sequence is a human donor in good health (CMV status not recorded). Some clones in this sample may be carry-over from other donors' samples. This specimen consisted of CD8+ T cells from cultured PBMCs, obtained from culture after CMV antigen stimulation. V gene TRBV7-9 combines with J gene TRBJ2-7, with a possible D match to TRBD1 (8 bases). CDR3 coding DNA: TGTGCCTGGGGGGGACAGGTCCTCGGAGAGCAGTACTTC. This gives the protein CAWGGQVLGEQYF.